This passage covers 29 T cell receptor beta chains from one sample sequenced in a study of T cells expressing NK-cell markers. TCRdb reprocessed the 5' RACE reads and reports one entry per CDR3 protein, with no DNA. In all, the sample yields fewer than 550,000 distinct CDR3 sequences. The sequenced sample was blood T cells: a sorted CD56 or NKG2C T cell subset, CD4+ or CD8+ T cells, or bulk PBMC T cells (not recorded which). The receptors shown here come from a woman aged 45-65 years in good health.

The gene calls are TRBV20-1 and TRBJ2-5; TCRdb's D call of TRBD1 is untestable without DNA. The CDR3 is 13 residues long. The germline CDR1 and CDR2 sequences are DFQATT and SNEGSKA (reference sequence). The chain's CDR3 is CSAPLGGKETQYF.

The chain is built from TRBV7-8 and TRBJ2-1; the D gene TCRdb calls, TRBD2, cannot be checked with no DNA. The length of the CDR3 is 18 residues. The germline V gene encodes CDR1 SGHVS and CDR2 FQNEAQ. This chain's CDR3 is CASSLRRTSATSYNEQFF. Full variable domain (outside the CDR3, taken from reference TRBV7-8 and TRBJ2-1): GAGVSQSPRYKVAKRGQDVALRCDPISGHVSLFWYQQALGQGPEFLTYFQNEAQLDKSGLPSDRFFAERPEGSVSTLKIQRTQQEDSAVYLCASSLRRTSATSYNEQFFGPGTRLTVL.

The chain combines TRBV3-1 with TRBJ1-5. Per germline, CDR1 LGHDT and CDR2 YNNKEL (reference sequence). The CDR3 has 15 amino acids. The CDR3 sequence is CASSQDPGSNQPQHF.

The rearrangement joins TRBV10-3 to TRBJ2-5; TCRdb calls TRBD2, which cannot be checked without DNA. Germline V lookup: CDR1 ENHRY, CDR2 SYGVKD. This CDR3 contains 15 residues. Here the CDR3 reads CASFSGSPGKETQYF.

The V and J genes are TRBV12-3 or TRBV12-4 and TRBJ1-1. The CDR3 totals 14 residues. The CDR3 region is CASSLEDKNTEAFF.

The CDR3: CASSLEEVNSPLHF. The V and J genes are TRBV12-3 or TRBV12-4 and TRBJ1-6. CDR3 length equals 14 residues.

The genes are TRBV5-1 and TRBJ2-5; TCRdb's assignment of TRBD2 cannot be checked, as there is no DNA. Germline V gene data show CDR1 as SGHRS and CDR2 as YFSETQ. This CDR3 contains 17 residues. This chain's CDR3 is CASSLTSGLAGGETQYF. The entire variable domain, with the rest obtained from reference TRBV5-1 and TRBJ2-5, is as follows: KAGVTQTPRYLIKTRGQQVTLSCSPISGHRSVSWYQQTPGQGLQFLFEYFSETQRNKGNFPGRFSGRQFSNSRSEMNVSTLELGDSALYLCASSLTSGLAGGETQYFGPGTRLLVL.

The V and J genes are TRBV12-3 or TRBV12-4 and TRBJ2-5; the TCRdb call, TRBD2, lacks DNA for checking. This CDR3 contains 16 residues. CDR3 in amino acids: CASSSMSGLGKETQYF.

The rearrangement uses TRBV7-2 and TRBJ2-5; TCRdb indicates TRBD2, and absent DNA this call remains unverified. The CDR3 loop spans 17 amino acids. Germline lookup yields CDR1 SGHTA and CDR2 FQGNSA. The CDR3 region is CASSSPGLAGDLETQYF.

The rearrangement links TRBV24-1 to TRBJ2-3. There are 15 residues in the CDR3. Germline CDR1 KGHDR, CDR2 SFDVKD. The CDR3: CATSDRSSSTDTQYF.

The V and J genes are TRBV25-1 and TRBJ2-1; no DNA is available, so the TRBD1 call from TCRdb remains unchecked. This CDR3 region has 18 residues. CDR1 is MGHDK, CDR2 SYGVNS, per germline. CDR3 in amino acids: CASSVREGADDSYNEQFF.

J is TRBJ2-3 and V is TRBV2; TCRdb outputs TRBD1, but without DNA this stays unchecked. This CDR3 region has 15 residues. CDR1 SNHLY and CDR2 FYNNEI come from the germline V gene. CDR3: CASNFRGSGTDTQYF.

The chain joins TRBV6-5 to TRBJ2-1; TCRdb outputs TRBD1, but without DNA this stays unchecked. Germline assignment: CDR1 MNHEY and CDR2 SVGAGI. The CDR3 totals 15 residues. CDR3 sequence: CASSRRTDRVGEQFF.

CDR3 residues: CSVIPGLAFVEQYF. This chain connects TRBV29-1 to TRBJ2-7; with no DNA, the TCRdb D assignment of TRBD2 cannot be verified. Germline CDR1 and CDR2: SQVTM and ANQGSEA. This CDR3 comprises 14 residues.

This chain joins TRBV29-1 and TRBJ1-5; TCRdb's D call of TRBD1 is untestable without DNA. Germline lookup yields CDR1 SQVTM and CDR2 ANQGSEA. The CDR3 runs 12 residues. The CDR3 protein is CSVMTGDQPQHF.

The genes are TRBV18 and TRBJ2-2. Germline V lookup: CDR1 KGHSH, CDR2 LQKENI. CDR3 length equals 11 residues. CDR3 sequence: CASSPTSELFF. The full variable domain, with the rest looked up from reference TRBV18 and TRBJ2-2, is NAGVMQNPRHLVRRRGQEARLRCSPMKGHSHVYWYRQLPEEGLKFMVYLQKENIIDESGMPKERFSAEFPKEGPSILRIQQVVRGDSAAYFCASSPTSELFFGEGSRLTVL.

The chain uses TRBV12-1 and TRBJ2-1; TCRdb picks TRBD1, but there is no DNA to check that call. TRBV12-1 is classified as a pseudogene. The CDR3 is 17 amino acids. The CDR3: CARPWKGDRFARNEQFF.

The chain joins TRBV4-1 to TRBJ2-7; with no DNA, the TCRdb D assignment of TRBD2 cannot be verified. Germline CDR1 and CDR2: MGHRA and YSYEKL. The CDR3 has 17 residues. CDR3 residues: CASSQERPSFASYEQYF.

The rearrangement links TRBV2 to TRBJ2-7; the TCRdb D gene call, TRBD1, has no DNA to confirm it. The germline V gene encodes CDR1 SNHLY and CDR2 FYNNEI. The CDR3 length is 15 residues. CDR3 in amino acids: CASTRGQANSYEQYF.

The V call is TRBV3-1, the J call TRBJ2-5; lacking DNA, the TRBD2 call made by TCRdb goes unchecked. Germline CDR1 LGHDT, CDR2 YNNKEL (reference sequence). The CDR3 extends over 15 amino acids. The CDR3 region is CASSQDAGSVETQYF.

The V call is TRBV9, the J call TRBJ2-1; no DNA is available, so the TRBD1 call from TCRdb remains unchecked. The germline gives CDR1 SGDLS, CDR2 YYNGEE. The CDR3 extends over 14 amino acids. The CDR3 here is CASSPVGQTYEQFF.

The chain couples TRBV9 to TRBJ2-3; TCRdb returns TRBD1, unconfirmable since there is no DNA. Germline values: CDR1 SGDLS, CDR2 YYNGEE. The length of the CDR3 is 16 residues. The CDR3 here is CASSAIGTGSTDTQYF. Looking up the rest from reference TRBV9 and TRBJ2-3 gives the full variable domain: DSGVTQTPKHLITATGQRVTLRCSPRSGDLSVYWYQQSLDQGLQFLIQYYNGEERAKGNILERFSAQQFPDLHSELNLSSLELGDSALYFCASSAIGTGSTDTQYFGPGTRLTVL.

The CDR3 spells CASSRLQGSYEQYF. The gene calls are TRBV5-1 and TRBJ2-7; TCRdb reports TRBD1, a call that lacks DNA to check it against. The CDR3 covers 14 residues. Germline V gene data show CDR1 as SGHRS and CDR2 as YFSETQ.

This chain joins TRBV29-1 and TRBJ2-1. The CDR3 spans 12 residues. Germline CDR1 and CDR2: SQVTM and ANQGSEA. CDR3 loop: CSVDTHNNEQFF.

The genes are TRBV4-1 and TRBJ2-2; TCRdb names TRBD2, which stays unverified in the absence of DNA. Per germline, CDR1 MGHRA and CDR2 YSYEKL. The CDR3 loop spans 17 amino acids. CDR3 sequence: CASSQELSGRLNGELFF.

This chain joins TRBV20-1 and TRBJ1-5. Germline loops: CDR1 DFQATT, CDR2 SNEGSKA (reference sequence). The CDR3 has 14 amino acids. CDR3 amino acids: CSADLPYSNQPQHF.

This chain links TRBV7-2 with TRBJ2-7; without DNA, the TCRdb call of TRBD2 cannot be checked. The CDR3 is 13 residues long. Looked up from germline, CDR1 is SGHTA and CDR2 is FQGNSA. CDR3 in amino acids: CASSLTIRNEQYF. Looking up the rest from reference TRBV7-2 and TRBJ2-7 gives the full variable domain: GAGVSQSPSNKVTEKGKDVELRCDPISGHTALYWYRQSLGQGLEFLIYFQGNSAPDKSGLPSDRFSAERTGGSVSTLTIQRTQQEDSAVYLCASSLTIRNEQYFGPGTRLTVT.

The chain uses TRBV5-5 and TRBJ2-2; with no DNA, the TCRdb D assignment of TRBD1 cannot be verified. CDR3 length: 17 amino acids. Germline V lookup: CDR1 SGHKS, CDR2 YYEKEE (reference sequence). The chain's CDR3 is CASSLGSGQGVDGELFF.

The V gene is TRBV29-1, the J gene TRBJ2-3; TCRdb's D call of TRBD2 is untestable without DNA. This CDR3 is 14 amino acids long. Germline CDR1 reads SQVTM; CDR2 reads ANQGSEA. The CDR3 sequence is CSVVASGSTDTQYF.